One and the same sample provided the 14 T cell receptor beta chains below, sequenced in a study of human T cells and chemical hapten exposure. TCRdb re-derived calls from the RACE reads in MiXCR, one entry per CDR3 protein. The repertoire has some 59,000 distinct CDR3 sequences, approximately 10% of them found once; the top ten carry 4%. Time point here: pre-sensitization, week 0. Treatment reported: therapeutic diphenylcyclopropenone sensitization with weekly scalp DPC. This sample comprised whole blood, obtained in connection with sensitization to the hapten diphenylcyclopropenone (DPC). The receptors were gathered from a woman aged 40 to 49 with alopecia areata. Some clones in this sample may be carry-over from other donors' samples.

This clonotype was seen ten or more times. The chain uses TRBV28 and TRBJ2-7, with a tentative D call TRBD2 (5 bases). This CDR3 has 13 residues. Germline lookup yields CDR1 MDHEN and CDR2 SYDVKM. V was clipped by 10 bases and J by 3 bases, with 16 bases between them. The CDR3 bases are TGTGCCATCCTTAGTTTCGCGGGCTACGAGCAGTACTTC. Translated: CAILSFAGYEQYF. Looking up the rest from reference TRBV28 and TRBJ2-7 gives the full variable domain: DVKVTQSSRYLVKRTGEKVFLECVQDMDHENMFWYRQDPGLGLRLIYFSYDVKMKEKGDIPEGYSVSREKKERFSLILESASTNQTSMYLCAILSFAGYEQYFGPGTRLTVT.

This clonotype was observed a handful of times. V is TRBV6-5 and J is TRBJ1-6, with TRBD1 as a possible D gene (6 bases). Per germline, CDR1 MNHEY and CDR2 SVGAGI. V dropped 6 bases and J dropped 7 bases, with 16 bases sitting between them. The CDR3 covers 15 residues. The CDR3 is CASSPGGALNSPLHF. CDR3 nucleotides: TGTGCCAGCAGCCCGGGGGGGGCGCTGAATTCACCCCTCCACTTT.

This clonotype was observed a handful of times. The chain carries TRBV29-1 and TRBJ2-1; TRBD2 aligns across 7 bases. The CDR3 loop spans 13 amino acids. Germline-derived CDR1 and CDR2 are SQVTM and ANQGSEA. With V trimmed by 3 bases and J by 11 bases, 10 bases remained unmatched. The CDR3 here is CSVDLRGSVQQFF. The DNA of the CDR3 is TGCAGCGTTGACCTGCGGGGGTCGGTCCAGCAGTTCTTC.

This clonotype appeared a few times. The CDR3 DNA is TGTGCCAGCAGGCTTAACCAGGGTACTGGGGCCAACGTCCTGACTTTC. It is translated as CASRLNQGTGANVLTF. The J gene is TRBJ2-6, the V gene TRBV12-3 or TRBV12-4, with D possibly TRBD1 on 5 matching bases. V dropped 6 bases and J dropped 2 bases, with 14 bases sitting between them. This CDR3 contains 16 residues.

This clonotype was detected ten times or more. The V and J genes are TRBV11-2 and TRBJ1-2; D not certain. The germline gives CDR1 SGHAT, CDR2 FQNNGV. The CDR3 sequence is 14 residues long. V shed 4 bases and J shed 4 bases, with 13 bases lying between them. The CDR3 reads CASSSTRTSYGYTF. CDR3 nucleotides: TGTGCCAGCAGCTCAACCCGGACTTCCTATGGCTACACCTTC.

This chain joins TRBV19 and TRBJ1-4, with D hard to call. V lost 3 bases to trimming and J lost 3 bases, with 11 bases between them. CDR1 and CDR2 (germline): LNHDA, SQIVND (reference sequence). This CDR3 has 15 residues. The chain's CDR3 is CASSILWASNEKLFF. The CDR3 nucleotides read TGTGCCAGTAGTATCCTCTGGGCCTCTAATGAAAAACTGTTTTTT.

This clonotype was observed at least ten times. J is TRBJ1-6 and V is TRBV30; the D gene is possibly TRBD1 (6 bases). CDR1 is GTSNPN and CDR2 is SVGIG in the germline V gene (reference sequence). Between the trimmed V and J ends, which lost 3 bases and 15 bases, there was a span of 12 bases. The CDR3 sequence is 11 residues long. The CDR3 DNA follows: TGTGCCTGGAGCTCAAGGGACAACCTCCACTTT. Amino acid sequence: CAWSSRDNLHF.

This clonotype was recorded at least ten times. The chain links TRBV7-8 to TRBJ1-5; D gene uncertain. Trimming cost V 3 bases and J 5 bases, with 14 bases left between them. CDR1 is SGHVS, CDR2 FQNEAQ, per germline. This CDR3 spans 15 amino acids. For the CDR3, the DNA is TGTGCCAGCAGCTTTTTTGAGGCGGTCGATCAGCCCCAGCATTTT. Protein: CASSFFEAVDQPQHF.

This clonotype was recorded a few times. This chain links TRBV6-6 with TRBJ1-1; D is perhaps TRBD1 (5 bases). The CDR3 spans 14 residues. Germline assignment: CDR1 MNHNY and CDR2 SVGAGI (reference sequence). Trimming pared 6 bases from V and 1 base from J, leaving 12 bases between. The CDR3 sequence is CASRFDRTNTEAFF. DNA of the CDR3: TGTGCCAGCAGATTTGACAGAACGAACACTGAAGCTTTCTTT.

This clonotype has at least ten counts. The chain has TRBV27 and TRBJ1-2, with a possible D match to TRBD1 (6 bases). Germline V gene data show CDR1 as MNHEY and CDR2 as SMNVEV (reference sequence). The CDR3 has 13 amino acids. Trimming shortened V by 2 bases and J by 9 bases, and 13 bases separated the two germline ends. The CDR3 coding sequence is TGTGCCAGCAGTTTAAACTCAGGGGTTAGCTACACCTTC. This encodes CASSLNSGVSYTF.

This clonotype was counted ten times or more. This rearrangement joins TRBV4-3 to TRBJ2-5; 10 nucleotides align to TRBD2. CDR3 length equals 16 residues. Germline CDR1 LGHNA, CDR2 YSLEER. V was clipped by 3 bases and J by 4 bases; unmatched bases: 8. CDR3 sequence: CASSHSASGRGETQYF. CDR3 DNA: TGCGCCAGCAGCCACTCAGCTAGCGGGAGAGGAGAGACCCAGTACTTC.

This clonotype showed up just a few times. The chain couples TRBV6-4 to TRBJ2-3; D is ambiguous. The V gene lost 0 bases and the J gene lost 5 bases, with 9 bases spanning the gap. The CDR3 sequence is 14 residues long. Germline V gene data show CDR1 as MRHNA and CDR2 as SNTAGT. The CDR3 sequence is CASSDSDSIDTQYF. The DNA of the CDR3 is TGTGCCAGCAGTGACTCCGACTCTATAGATACGCAGTATTTT.

The chain recombines TRBV5-4 with TRBJ2-6; no clear D. Germline loops: CDR1 SGHNT, CDR2 YYREEE (reference sequence). The ends were cut back, 4 bases at V and 0 bases at J, with 8 bases in the middle. The CDR3 loop spans 15 amino acids. CDR3 bases: TGTGCCAGCAGCGTCAGAGACTCTGGGGCCAACGTCCTGACTTTC. The encoded protein is CASSVRDSGANVLTF. The whole variable domain, filled in from reference TRBV5-4 and TRBJ2-6, reads ETGVTQSPTHLIKTRGQQVTLRCSSQSGHNTVSWYQQALGQGPQFIFQYYREEENGRGNFPPRFSGLQFPNYSSELNVNALELDDSALYLCASSVRDSGANVLTFGAGSRLTVL.

This clonotype was picked up many times. J is TRBJ1-1 and V is TRBV5-5; TRBD1 matches 7 bases. The length of the CDR3 is 14 residues. Losses at the gene ends were 4 bases for V and 5 bases for J; bases not matched to a gene: 8. Germline lookup yields CDR1 SGHKS and CDR2 YYEKEE (reference sequence). CDR3 in DNA: TGTGCCAGCAGCGCCCAGACAGGGAAGACTGAAGCTTTCTTT. The encoded protein is CASSAQTGKTEAFF.